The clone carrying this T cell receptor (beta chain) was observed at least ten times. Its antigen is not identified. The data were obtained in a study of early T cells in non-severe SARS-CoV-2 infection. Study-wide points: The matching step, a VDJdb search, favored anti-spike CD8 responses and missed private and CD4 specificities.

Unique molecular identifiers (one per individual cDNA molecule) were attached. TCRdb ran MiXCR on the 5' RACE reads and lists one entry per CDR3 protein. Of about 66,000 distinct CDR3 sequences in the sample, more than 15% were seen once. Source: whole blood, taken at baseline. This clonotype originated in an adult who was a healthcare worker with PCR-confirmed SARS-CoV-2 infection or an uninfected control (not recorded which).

This CDR3 reads CSARGLAVQETQYF. CDR3 nucleotide sequence: TGCAGTGCTAGAGGACTAGCGGTCCAAGAGACCCAGTACTTC. The V and J genes are TRBV20-1 and TRBJ2-5; TRBD2 agrees at 9 bases. Trimming cost V 1 base and J 1 base; bases outside gene matches: 1. The length of the CDR3 is 14 residues. Germline V CDR1 and CDR2: DFQATT, SNEGSKA (reference sequence).